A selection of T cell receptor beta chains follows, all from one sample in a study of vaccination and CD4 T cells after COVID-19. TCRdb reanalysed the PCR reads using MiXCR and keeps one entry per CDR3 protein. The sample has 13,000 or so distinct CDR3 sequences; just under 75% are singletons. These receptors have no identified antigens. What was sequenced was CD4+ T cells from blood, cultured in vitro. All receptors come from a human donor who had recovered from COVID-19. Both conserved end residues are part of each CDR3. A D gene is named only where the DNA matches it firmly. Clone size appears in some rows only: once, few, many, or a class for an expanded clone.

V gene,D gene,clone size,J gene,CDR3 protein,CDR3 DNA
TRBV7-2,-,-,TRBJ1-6,CASSLVSGRSSYNSPLHF,TGTGCCAGCAGCTTAGTTTCGGGGAGAAGCTCCTATAATTCACCCCTCCACTTT
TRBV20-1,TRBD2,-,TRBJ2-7,CSAPVGGRAGEQYF,TGCAGTGCCCCGGTTGGCGGGAGGGCCGGCGAGCAGTACTTC
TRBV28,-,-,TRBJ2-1,CASSSAAGGNNEQFF,TGTGCCAGCAGTTCCGCAGCTGGGGGAAACAATGAGCAGTTCTTC
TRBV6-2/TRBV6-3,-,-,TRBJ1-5,CASSYNGGIQPQHF,TGTGCCAGCAGTTACAATGGGGGAATTCAGCCCCAGCATTTT
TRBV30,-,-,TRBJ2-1,CAWSVHHGYNEQFF,TGTGCCTGGAGTGTACACCACGGGTACAATGAGCAGTTCTTC
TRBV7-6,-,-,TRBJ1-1,CASSSGGTEAFF,TGTGCCAGCAGCTCGGGGGGGACTGAAGCTTTCTTT
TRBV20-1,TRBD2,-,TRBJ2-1,CSARDPWAGGRYNEQFF,TGCAGTGCTAGAGATCCGTGGGCGGGAGGCCGCTACAATGAGCAGTTCTTC
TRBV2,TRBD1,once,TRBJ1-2,CASSEEGQPYGYTF,TGTGCCAGCAGTGAAGAGGGACAGCCCTATGGCTACACCTTC
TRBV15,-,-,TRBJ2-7,CATGAGPYEQYF,TGTGCCACCGGAGCTGGCCCCTACGAGCAGTACTTC
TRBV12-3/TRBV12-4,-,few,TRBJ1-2,CASSPRGDNGYTF,TGTGCCAGCAGTCCACGCGGGGATAATGGCTACACCTTC
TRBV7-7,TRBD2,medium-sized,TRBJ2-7,CASSLGTNYEQYF,TGTGCTAGCAGCCTCGGGACTAACTACGAGCAGTACTTC
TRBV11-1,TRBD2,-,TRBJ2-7,CASKHLAGRSYEQYF,TGTGCCAGCAAACACCTAGCGGGTCGCTCCTACGAGCAGTACTTC
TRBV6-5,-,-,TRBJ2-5,CASSYVGQLGETQYF,TGTGCCAGCAGTTACGTCGGACAGTTGGGAGAGACCCAGTACTTC
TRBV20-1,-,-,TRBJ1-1,CSARVWRGRPFMNTEAFF,TGCAGTGCTAGAGTCTGGCGGGGGCGACCCTTTATGAACACTGAAGCTTTCTTT
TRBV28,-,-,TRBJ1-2,CASTLAQSHYGYTF,TGTGCCAGCACCCTGGCCCAGAGCCACTATGGCTACACCTTC
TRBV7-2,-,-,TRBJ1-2,CASSLQGSSGYTF,TGTGCCAGCAGCTTGCAGGGTTCGAGTGGCTACACCTTC
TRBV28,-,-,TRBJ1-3,CASSIQTVRGNTIYF,TGTGCCAGCAGTATCCAGACAGTAAGGGGAAACACCATATATTTT
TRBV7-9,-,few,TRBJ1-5,CASSPEPQHF,TGTGCCAGCAGCCCGGAGCCCCAGCATTTT
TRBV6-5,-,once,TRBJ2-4,CASSYGTFNIQYF,TGTGCCAGCAGTTACGGTACATTCAACATTCAGTACTTC
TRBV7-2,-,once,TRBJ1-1,CASSLGTGRTEAFF,TGTGCCAGCAGCTTAGGGACGGGAAGGACTGAAGCTTTCTTT
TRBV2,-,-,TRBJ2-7,CATRPEGEQYF,TGTGCCACCAGGCCGGAGGGGGAGCAGTACTTC
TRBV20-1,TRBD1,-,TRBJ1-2,CSAPGTGGVSGYTF,TGCAGTGCTCCAGGGACAGGGGGCGTGAGTGGCTACACCTTC
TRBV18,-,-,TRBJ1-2,CASSWSINYGYTF,TGTGCCAGCTCGTGGTCGATTAACTATGGCTACACCTTC
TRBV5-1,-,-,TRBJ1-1,CASSPRALNTEAFF,TGCGCCAGCAGCCCCAGGGCGTTGAACACTGAAGCTTTCTTT
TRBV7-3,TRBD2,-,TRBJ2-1,CASSSSGRAPSDEQFF,TGTGCCAGCAGCTCTAGCGGGAGGGCTCCTTCCGATGAGCAGTTCTTC
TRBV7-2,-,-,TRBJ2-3,CASSLRASGTDTQYF,TGTGCCAGCAGCTTAAGGGCAAGCGGCACAGATACGCAGTATTTT
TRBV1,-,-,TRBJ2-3,CTSSQPRDGVDTQYF,TGCACCAGCAGCCAACCTAGGGATGGGGTAGATACGCAGTATTTT